These 32 T cell receptor beta chains share one sample of origin, sequenced in a study of T cells in women clearing cervical HPV infection (dated by TCRdb to 2016 to 2019). The method was the immunoSEQ multiplex PCR assay. This is the immuneACCESS table as TCRdb keeps it, with only in-frame sequences that have V and J called. A part of the clones is gone; compared with another copy, unresolved V genes explain less than half, and the rest is unexplained. The sample table holds more than 25,000 clones. The ten largest clones take up 7.5% to 10% of the sample. Sample: blood buffy coat. The receptors originated from a woman aged 18 to 69 with a cervical HPV16 infection that either progressed to CIN3+ or cleared (not recorded which).

Regarding this clone: Sequencing ends 3 residues short of the CDR3 end; the germline J gene provides the rest. This sequence joins TRBV2 and TRBJ2-7; TRBD1 aligns across 8 bases. The germline CDR1 and CDR2 sequences are SNHLY and FYNNEI. This CDR3 spans 17 amino acids. V lost 3 bases to trimming and J lost 5 bases; unmatched junction nucleotides: 15. The covered CDR3 bases are TGTGCCAGCAGTGACCATCCGCCGGGACAGGCCAGGGACGAG. It is translated as CASSDHPPGQARDE. In full, the CDR3 reads CASSDHPPGQARDEQYF.

Concerning this clone itself: The CDR3 is cut off 3 residues early in the read; its end comes from the germline J gene. The chain recombines TRBV10-1 with TRBJ2-5, with D perhaps matching TRBD1 (6 bases). Trimming pared 6 bases from V and 5 bases from J, leaving 13 bases between. CDR1 and CDR2 from the germline V gene are WNHNN and SYGVQD (reference sequence). The CDR3 runs 13 residues. CDR3 DNA, as far as it was read: TGCGCCAGCAGCCCGACAGGCGGGGAGACC. Translation gives CASSPTGGET. In full, the CDR3 reads CASSPTGGETQYF.

Details on this clone: The read gets to within 3 residues of the CDR3 end, and the germline J gene fills in the rest. The gene calls are TRBV30 and TRBJ2-3, with unresolved D. The CDR3 sequence is 13 residues long. The germline V gene has CDR1 GTSNPN and CDR2 SVGIG (reference sequence). The CDR3 DNA, read in part, is TGTGCCTGGAGTCGATCCAGAAAAGAGACG. It codes for CAWSRSRKET. The full CDR3 sequence reads CAWSRSRKETQYF.

Comment on this clone: The CDR3 extends 3 residues past the end of the read, so its final part is completed from the germline J gene. The V and J genes are TRBV28 and TRBJ2-2, with D maybe TRBD2 (7 bases). V was clipped by 6 bases and J by 6 bases, with 17 bases between them. This CDR3 is 15 amino acids long. Per germline, CDR1 MDHEN and CDR2 SYDVKM. CDR3 region: CASRGKQGGAGELFF. CDR3 DNA, as far as it was read: TGTGCCAGCAGAGGGAAACAGGGAGGGGCCGGGGAG.

On this clone itself: The CDR3 extends 3 residues past the end of the read, so its final part is completed from the germline J gene. The chain carries TRBV2 and TRBJ1-1; D unclear. V shed 5 bases and J shed 4 bases, with 14 bases lying between them. There are 14 residues in the CDR3. The germline V gene has CDR1 SNHLY and CDR2 FYNNEI. The covered CDR3 bases are TGTGCCAGCAGTCCCAGGAGGAAGACCACTGAA. Protein product: CASSPRRKTTE. The entire CDR3 is CASSPRRKTTEAFF.

Concerning this clone: The DNA ends 3 residues before the CDR3 does, and the rest of the CDR3 is filled in from the germline J gene. The chain recombines TRBV5-1 with TRBJ1-1, with a tentative D call TRBD1 (6 bases). Per germline, CDR1 SGHRS and CDR2 YFSETQ. The germline V and J ends were trimmed by 6 bases and 5 bases, with 17 bases remaining between them. This CDR3 contains 14 residues. CDR3 bases read: TGCGCCAGCAAGGGGGGGGACTCTCAGACTGAA. Protein product: CASKGGDSQTE. The entire CDR3 protein reads CASKGGDSQTEAFF. Full variable domain (remainder filled in from reference TRBV5-1 and TRBJ1-1): KAGVTQTPRYLIKTRGQQVTLSCSPISGHRSVSWYQQTPGQGLQFLFEYFSETQRNKGNFPGRFSGRQFSNSRSEMNVSTLELGDSALYLCASKGGDSQTEAFFGQGTRLTVV.

With regard to this clone: Coverage ceases 3 residues before the CDR3 finishes, and the germline J gene fills in the end. This chain connects TRBV20-1 to TRBJ2-3; maybe TRBD2 (6 bases). In germline, CDR1 is DFQATT, CDR2 SNEGSKA (reference sequence). Trimming shortened V by 5 bases and J by 0 bases, and 12 bases separated the two germline ends. The length of the CDR3 is 14 residues. The part of the CDR3 DNA that was read is TGCAGTGCTTGGGAGGCTAGCAGCACAGATACG. Its protein product is CSAWEASSTDT. The whole CDR3 sequence is CSAWEASSTDTQYF.

Remarks on this clone: The CDR3 end falls 3 residues outside the read, so it is completed with the germline J gene. The chain carries TRBV28 and TRBJ1-5, with a tentative D call TRBD1 (6 bases). The CDR3 length is 14 residues. Trimming shortened V by 11 bases and J by 7 bases, and 21 bases separated the two germline ends. CDR1 MDHEN and CDR2 SYDVKM come from the germline V gene. The CDR3 bases that were read are TGTGCCTCCCAAACCCCAGGGGAAGGCCAGCCC. This sequence encodes CASQTPGEGQP. The full-length CDR3 reads as CASQTPGEGQPQHF. The full variable domain, rest sourced from reference TRBV28 and TRBJ1-5, is DVKVTQSSRYLVKRTGEKVFLECVQDMDHENMFWYRQDPGLGLRLIYFSYDVKMKEKGDIPEGYSVSREKKERFSLILESASTNQTSMYLCASQTPGEGQPQHFGDGTRLSIL.

CDR3 protein: CASSRDRGRSYEQYF. CDR3 bases read: TGCGCCAGCAGTCGGGACAGGGGGCGCTCCTACGAG. The chain recombines TRBV5-1 with TRBJ2-7; 12 nucleotides match TRBD1. The read is 3 residues too short to cover the CDR3 end, so that end is filled in from the germline J gene. The CDR3 extends over 15 amino acids. Germline CDR1 and CDR2: SGHRS and YFSETQ. J lost 0 bases, V lost 5 bases, and 3 bases had no gene match.

As regards this clone: Distinct nucleotide sequences in the sample also encode this CDR3. The CDR3: CASSLAGGDYGYTF. CDR3 DNA, as far as it was read: TGCGCCAGCAGCTTGGCGGGGGGGGACTATGGC. The chain carries TRBV5-1 and TRBJ1-2; a possible D gene is TRBD1 (5 bases). The read finishes 3 residues shy of the CDR3 end, and the germline J gene is used to complete it. CDR1 SGHRS and CDR2 YFSETQ come from the germline V gene. Trimming shortened V by 0 bases and J by 3 bases, and 9 bases separated the two germline ends. The CDR3 consists of 14 residues. The variable domain in full, with the rest retrieved from reference TRBV5-1 and TRBJ1-2, is KAGVTQTPRYLIKTRGQQVTLSCSPISGHRSVSWYQQTPGQGLQFLFEYFSETQRNKGNFPGRFSGRQFSNSRSEMNVSTLELGDSALYLCASSLAGGDYGYTFGSGTRLTVV.

In regard to this clone: The read gets to within 3 residues of the CDR3 end, and the germline J gene fills in the rest. Other nucleotide sequences from this sample produce the same CDR3. This chain uses TRBV13 with TRBJ1-5; TRBD1 is a possible D gene (5 bases). V dropped 5 bases and J dropped 3 bases, with 20 bases sitting between them. The CDR3 covers 17 residues. CDR1 PRHDT and CDR2 FYEKMQ come from the germline V gene (reference sequence). The sequenced part of the CDR3 DNA is TGTGCCAGCAGCCTCCCCCCCTCTGACAGACTCAATCAGCCC. Residues: CASSLPPSDRLNQP. The entire CDR3 is CASSLPPSDRLNQPQHF.

Turning to this clone: The CDR3 goes on 3 residues after the read ends, and that part is filled in from the germline J gene. The chain employs TRBV2 and TRBJ2-1; D is perhaps TRBD1 (5 bases). Trimming left V 5 bases short and J 9 bases short, with 11 bases between. CDR1 and CDR2 (germline): SNHLY, FYNNEI. The CDR3 runs 12 residues. The CDR3 protein is CASSPQGSEQFF. The CDR3 bases that were read are TGTGCCAGCAGTCCGCAGGGTAGTGAG.

About this clone itself: Read sequence stops 3 residues before the CDR3 end, and the germline J gene provides the missing end. The chain is built from TRBV4-1 and TRBJ1-4; 7 bases align to TRBD1. Germline V CDR1 and CDR2: MGHRA, YSYEKL. V dropped 0 bases and J dropped 6; count of bases not matched to a gene: 4. The CDR3 contains 15 residues. CDR3: CASSQDDRVYEKLFF. Incomplete CDR3 DNA: TGCGCCAGCAGCCAAGATGACAGGGTTTATGAAAAA.

The CDR3 sequence is CASSLAQGPSSYEQYF. The part of the CDR3 DNA that was read is TGCGCCAGCAGCTTGGCCCAGGGGCCAAGCTCCTACGAG. The V call is TRBV5-1, the J call TRBJ2-7; possibly TRBD1 for D (6 bases). The sequenced fragment ends 3 residues before the CDR3 boundary, so the rest is inferred from the germline J gene. This CDR3 is 16 amino acids long. Germline CDR1 SGHRS, CDR2 YFSETQ. V dropped 0 bases and J dropped 0 bases, with 13 bases sitting between them.

As regards this clone: Read coverage stops 3 residues before the CDR3 terminus; the germline J gene supplies the remainder. The chain couples TRBV20-1 to TRBJ2-2, with 12 bases lining up with TRBD1. CDR1 DFQATT and CDR2 SNEGSKA come from the germline V gene (reference sequence). This CDR3 contains 16 residues. Trimming at V came to 0 bases and at J to 7 bases, leaving 6 bases not matched to a gene. The CDR3 sequence is CSARDSGTGGIGELFF. CDR3 DNA, as far as it was read: TGCAGTGCTAGAGACTCCGGGACAGGGGGCATCGGGGAG.

A remark on this clone: The read terminates 3 residues ahead of where the CDR3 ends, so the germline J gene completes it. This rearrangement joins TRBV19 to TRBJ2-7, with 16 bases fitting TRBD2. Trimming took 5 bases from V and 4 from J; bases not matched to a gene: 8. Germline-derived CDR1 and CDR2 are LNHDA and SQIVND (reference sequence). The CDR3 runs to 17 residues. CDR3 bases read: TGTGCCAGTAGTGATACACTGGGACTAGCGGGAGGGTACGAG. This codes for CASSDTLGLAGGYE. The CDR3 as a whole reads CASSDTLGLAGGYEQYF.

Points on this clone: Read coverage stops 3 residues before the CDR3 terminus; the germline J gene supplies the remainder. The chain links TRBV7-9 to TRBJ1-4; weak D call: TRBD1 (5 bases). The germline V gene encodes CDR1 SEHNR and CDR2 FQNEAQ (reference sequence). Trimming shortened V by 4 bases and J by 8 bases, and 14 bases separated the two germline ends. The CDR3 contains 14 residues. CDR3 sequence reads: CASSCGGVGEKLFF. Partial CDR3 DNA: TGTGCCAGCAGCTGCGGGGGGGTAGGGGAAAAA.

Points on this clone: The read is 3 residues too short to cover the CDR3 end, so that end is filled in from the germline J gene. V and J are TRBV9 and TRBJ2-3; D is ambiguous. V was clipped by 3 bases and J by 0 bases, with 8 bases between them. The germline V gene has CDR1 SGDLS and CDR2 YYNGEE. This CDR3 has 14 amino acids. The CDR3 sequence: CASSGSQSTDTQYF. Partial CDR3 DNA: TGTGCCAGCAGCGGTTCACAGAGCACAGATACG.

Concerning this clone: The read ends 3 residues early relative to the CDR3; the germline J gene fills the gap. The rearrangement links TRBV7-9 to TRBJ1-1; no firm D call. This CDR3 region has 13 residues. Germline V gene data show CDR1 as SEHNR and CDR2 as FQNEAQ (reference sequence). The ends were cut back, 5 bases at V and 1 base at J, with 8 bases in the middle. The CDR3 bases that were read are TGTGCCAGCAGCGCGGAGGAGAACACTGAA. Protein product: CASSAEENTE. The complete CDR3 protein is CASSAEENTEAFF.

Note on this clone: The read terminates 3 residues before the CDR3 end, so the remaining end is supplied by the germline J gene. The chain carries TRBV7-2 and TRBJ2-7; 10 nucleotides line up with TRBD2. With 3 bases clipped from V and 5 bases from J, the junction kept 4 bases outside the gene matches. This CDR3 has 14 amino acids. Germline CDR1 reads SGHTA; CDR2 reads FQGNSA. CDR3 residues: CASSLRAGGHEQYF. Incomplete CDR3 DNA: TGTGCCAGCAGCTTGAGAGCGGGGGGGCACGAG.

Notes on this clone: The CDR3 extends 3 residues past the end of the read, so its final part is completed from the germline J gene. V usage is TRBV5-4 and J usage is TRBJ2-2; tentatively, D is TRBD1 (6 bases). The CDR3 consists of 15 residues. CDR1 and CDR2 from the germline V gene are SGHNT and YYREEE (reference sequence). Trimming left V 4 bases short and J 1 base short, with 11 bases between. Incomplete CDR3 DNA: TGTGCCAGCAGCACAGGGAGTGGGAACACCGGGGAG. Its protein product is CASSTGSGNTGE. The complete CDR3 sequence is CASSTGSGNTGELFF.

This clone registers medium-sized by frequency. The read stops 3 residues short of the end of the CDR3; the missing end is completed from the germline J gene. Other DNA variants within this sample encode the same CDR3. J is TRBJ1-2 and V is TRBV7-2, with D possibly being TRBD1 (5 bases). Trimming shortened V by 5 bases and J by 6 bases, and 16 bases separated the two germline ends. The CDR3 runs to 14 residues. CDR1 is SGHTA and CDR2 is FQGNSA in the germline V gene. The part of the CDR3 DNA that was read is TGTGCCAGCAGCCCGTGGGGAGGGGATGATGGC. Amino acid sequence: CASSPWGGDDG. The full CDR3 protein is CASSPWGGDDGYTF.

About this clone: The read gets to within 3 residues of the CDR3 end, and the germline J gene fills in the rest. This chain uses TRBV2 with TRBJ2-1; 7 bases align to TRBD1. In germline, CDR1 is SNHLY, CDR2 FYNNEI. The CDR3 extends over 14 amino acids. Trimming cost V 6 bases and J 4 bases; bases outside gene matches: 6. The DNA read from the CDR3 is TGTGCCAGCAGACAGGGGATACTTTACAATGAG. Its protein is CASRQGILYNE. In full, the CDR3 is CASRQGILYNEQFF.

A word on this clone: The read falls 3 residues short of the CDR3 end, and the missing part is taken from the germline J gene. The J gene is TRBJ2-4, the V gene TRBV19, with 7 nucleotides matching TRBD1. Unmatched junction bases numbered 6, after V lost 9 bases and J lost 4 bases. Germline CDR1 is LNHDA and CDR2 is SQIVND (reference sequence). The CDR3 covers 13 residues. The CDR3 loop reads CASSTGVKNIQYF. The sequenced CDR3 bases are TGTGCCAGCTCCACAGGGGTAAAAAACATT.

Comment on this clone: The CDR3 end is not reached by the read, which stops 3 residues before it; the germline J gene fills it in. The gene calls are TRBV7-3 and TRBJ2-7, with TRBD2 matching 7 bases. Trimming cost V 2 bases and J 5 bases; bases outside gene matches: 3. The CDR3 extends over 13 amino acids. The germline V gene encodes CDR1 SGHTA and CDR2 FQGTGA. CDR3 region: CASSLAGENEQYF. The DNA read from the CDR3 is TGTGCCAGCAGCTTAGCGGGAGAAAACGAG.

Worth noting for this clone: The sequenced fragment ends 3 residues before the CDR3 boundary, so the rest is inferred from the germline J gene. The genes are TRBV29-1 and TRBJ2-1; 12 bases align to TRBD2. CDR1 and CDR2 (germline): SQVTM, ANQGSEA. CDR3 length equals 15 residues. Losses at the gene ends were 3 bases for V and 7 bases for J; bases not matched to a gene: 7. The CDR3: CSVERASGGANEQFF. Partial CDR3 DNA: TGCAGCGTTGAGAGGGCTAGCGGGGGGGCAAATGAG.

A note on this clone: The CDR3 end is not reached by the read, which stops 3 residues before it; the germline J gene fills it in. V gene TRBV18 combines with J gene TRBJ2-1, with 7 nucleotides matching TRBD1. Per the germline V gene, CDR1 is KGHSH and CDR2 is LQKENI. There are 15 residues in the CDR3. Unmatched junction bases numbered 9, after V lost 6 bases and J lost 4 bases. The sequenced CDR3 bases are TGTGCCAGCTCCGACAGGGTAGGGGTTTACAATGAG. It is translated as CASSDRVGVYNE. The full CDR3 protein is CASSDRVGVYNEQFF. Full variable domain (remainder filled in from reference TRBV18 and TRBJ2-1): NAGVMQNPRHLVRRRGQEARLRCSPMKGHSHVYWYRQLPEEGLKFMVYLQKENIIDESGMPKERFSAEFPKEGPSILRIQQVVRGDSAAYFCASSDRVGVYNEQFFGPGTRLTVL.

As to this clone: The CDR3 is cut off 3 residues early in the read; its end comes from the germline J gene. The V gene is TRBV29-1, the J gene TRBJ2-3; D might be TRBD1 (5 bases). Trimming left V 3 bases short and J 6 bases short, with 13 bases between. Germline CDR1 SQVTM, CDR2 ANQGSEA. This CDR3 contains 13 residues. The chain's CDR3 is CSVDQGGADTQYF. Partial CDR3 DNA: TGCAGCGTTGATCAGGGCGGCGCTGATACG.

About this clone: The read terminates 3 residues ahead of where the CDR3 ends, so the germline J gene completes it. The V gene is TRBV7-9, the J gene TRBJ2-1; 10 bases map to TRBD2. Trimming at V came to 6 bases and at J to 7 bases, leaving 6 bases not matched to a gene. Germline V gene sequence: CDR1 SEHNR, CDR2 FQNEAQ (reference sequence). The CDR3 extends over 14 amino acids. CDR3 DNA (partial): TGTGCCAGCAGTGTATCTAGCGGGGGAAATGAG. It yields the protein CASSVSSGGNE. In full, the CDR3 reads CASSVSSGGNEQFF.

About this clone: The read falls 3 residues short of the CDR3 end, and the missing part is taken from the germline J gene. The rearrangement joins TRBV30 to TRBJ1-5; tentatively, D is TRBD1 (6 bases). The CDR3 runs to 14 residues. Germline V gene sequence: CDR1 GTSNPN, CDR2 SVGIG (reference sequence). The V gene lost 1 base and the J gene lost 5 bases, with 12 bases spanning the gap. Here the CDR3 reads CAWSADRRDQPQHF. CDR3 DNA (partial): TGTGCCTGGAGTGCAGACAGGCGAGATCAGCCC.

Details on this clone: The read ends 3 residues before the CDR3 terminus; that terminus is restored from the germline J gene. This chain links TRBV19 with TRBJ2-1, with 8 nucleotides matching TRBD2. The germline V gene has CDR1 LNHDA and CDR2 SQIVND (reference sequence). This CDR3 has 15 amino acids. The J segment lost 2 bases and the V segment lost 3 bases, leaving 3 bases of the junction unmatched. The DNA read from the CDR3 is TGTGCCAGTAGTATGGGTAGCGGGGCCTACAATGAG. Its translation: CASSMGSGAYNE. The entire CDR3 is CASSMGSGAYNEQFF.

Comment on this clone: The CDR3 goes on 3 residues after the read ends, and that part is filled in from the germline J gene. The genes are TRBV20-1 and TRBJ2-3; D may be TRBD2 (5 bases). Germline lookup yields CDR1 DFQATT and CDR2 SNEGSKA (reference sequence). CDR3 length: 13 residues. The sequenced CDR3 bases are TGCAGTGCTAGAACAGCGGTCCAAGAGACG. Amino acid sequence: CSARTAVQET. The entire CDR3 sequence reads CSARTAVQETQYF.